This T cell receptor (beta chain) was identified during a study of naive and memory T cell subsets. Amplification of ligated cDNA took four PCR rounds with SP2 and nested alpha and beta constant primers. Blood and skin TCR RNA was reverse transcribed with alpha and beta constant primers. TCRdb re-derived calls from the 5' RACE reads in MiXCR, one entry per CDR3 protein. The table shows 55,000 to 70,000 distinct CDR3 sequences, with roughly 6.7% occurring only once. Germline loops: CDR1 MNHEY, CDR2 SVGAGI. Trimming took off 6 bases at V and 1 base at J, with 18 bases between the two ends. The CDR3 contains 16 residues. TCR cDNA received a 3' ligated oligonucleotide that carried a UMI.

J is TRBJ1-2 and V is TRBV6-5; TRBD1 is a possible D gene (6 bases). This sequence was found in a male donor in good health. This chain's CDR3 is CASRPWEGGINYGYTF. CDR3 nucleotides: TGTGCCAGCAGGCCCTGGGAAGGGGGGATTAACTATGGCTACACCTTC.